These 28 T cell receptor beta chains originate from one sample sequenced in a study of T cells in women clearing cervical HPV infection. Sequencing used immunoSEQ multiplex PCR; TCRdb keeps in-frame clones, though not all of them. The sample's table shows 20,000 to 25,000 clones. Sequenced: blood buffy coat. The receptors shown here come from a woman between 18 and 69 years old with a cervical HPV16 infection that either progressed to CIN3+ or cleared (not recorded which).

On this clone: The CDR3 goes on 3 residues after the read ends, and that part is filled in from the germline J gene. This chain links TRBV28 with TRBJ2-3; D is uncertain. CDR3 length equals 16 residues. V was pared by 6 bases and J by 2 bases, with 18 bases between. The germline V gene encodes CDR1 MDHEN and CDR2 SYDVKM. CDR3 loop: CASSPAYGFLTDTQYF. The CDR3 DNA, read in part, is TGTGCCAGCAGCCCCGCCTACGGTTTCCTCACAGATACG.

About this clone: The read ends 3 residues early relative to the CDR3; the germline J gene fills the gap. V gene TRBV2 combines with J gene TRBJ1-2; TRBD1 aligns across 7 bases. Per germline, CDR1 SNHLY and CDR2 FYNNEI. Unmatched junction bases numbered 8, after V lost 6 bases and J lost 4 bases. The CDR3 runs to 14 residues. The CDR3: CASRGQVTTYGYTF. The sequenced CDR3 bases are TGTGCCAGCAGAGGACAGGTGACAACCTATGGC. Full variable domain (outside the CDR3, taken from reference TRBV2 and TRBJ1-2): EPEVTQTPSHQVTQMGQEVILRCVPISNHLYFYWYRQILGQKVEFLVSFYNNEISEKSEIFDDQFSVERPDGSNFTLKIRSTKLEDSAMYFCASRGQVTTYGYTFGSGTRLTVV.

The chain's CDR3 is CAWNPRTAGQYF. Incomplete CDR3 DNA: TGTGCCTGGAACCCCAGGACAGCTGGT. This chain links TRBV30 with TRBJ2-4; TRBD1 might be the D (6 bases). The CDR3 extends 3 residues past the end of the read, so its final part is completed from the germline J gene. The CDR3 extends over 12 amino acids. Germline V gives CDR1 GTSNPN, CDR2 SVGIG (reference sequence). The full variable domain, its missing parts supplied by reference TRBV30 and TRBJ2-4, is SQTIHQWPATLVQPVGSPLSLECTVEGTSNPNLYWYRQAAGRGLQLLFYSVGIGQISSEVPQNLSASRPQDRQFILSSKKLLLSDSGFYLCAWNPRTAGQYFGAGTRLSVL.

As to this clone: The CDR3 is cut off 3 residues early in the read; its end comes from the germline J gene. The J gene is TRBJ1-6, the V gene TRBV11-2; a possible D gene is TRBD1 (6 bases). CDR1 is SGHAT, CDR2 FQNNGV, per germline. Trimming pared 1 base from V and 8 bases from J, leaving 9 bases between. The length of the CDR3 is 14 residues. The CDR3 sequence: CASSLGGHYSPLHF. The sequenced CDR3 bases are TGTGCCAGCAGCTTAGGGGGACATTATTCACCC. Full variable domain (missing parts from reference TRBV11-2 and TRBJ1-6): EAGVAQSPRYKIIEKRQSVAFWCNPISGHATLYWYQQILGQGPKLLIQFQNNGVVDDSQLPKDRFSAERLKGVDSTLKIQPAKLEDSAVYLCASSLGGHYSPLHFGNGTRLTVT.

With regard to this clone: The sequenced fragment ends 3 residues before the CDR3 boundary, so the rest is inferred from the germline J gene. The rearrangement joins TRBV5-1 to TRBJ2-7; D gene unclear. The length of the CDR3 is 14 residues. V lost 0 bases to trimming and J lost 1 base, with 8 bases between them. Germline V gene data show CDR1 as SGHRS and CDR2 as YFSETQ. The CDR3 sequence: CASSLVPGSYEQYF. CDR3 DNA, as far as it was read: TGCGCCAGCAGCTTGGTCCCGGGTTCCTACGAG.

The part of the CDR3 DNA that was read is TGTGCCAGCTCACAAGGACAGCAAGAGACA. This translates into CASSQGQQET. The CDR3 as a whole reads CASSQGQQETAFF. The chain uses TRBV18 and TRBJ1-1; tentatively, D is TRBD1 (6 bases). The read stops 3 residues short of the end of the CDR3; the missing end is completed from the germline J gene. Germline lookup yields CDR1 KGHSH and CDR2 LQKENI. This CDR3 has 13 residues. The full variable domain, its missing parts supplied by reference TRBV18 and TRBJ1-1, is NAGVMQNPRHLVRRRGQEARLRCSPMKGHSHVYWYRQLPEEGLKFMVYLQKENIIDESGMPKERFSAEFPKEGPSILRIQQVVRGDSAAYFCASSQGQQETAFFGQGTRLTVV.

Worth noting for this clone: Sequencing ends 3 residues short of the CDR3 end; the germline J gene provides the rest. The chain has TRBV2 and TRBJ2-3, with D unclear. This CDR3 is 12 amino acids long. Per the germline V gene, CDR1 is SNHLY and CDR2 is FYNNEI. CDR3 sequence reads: CASQSSFGTQYF. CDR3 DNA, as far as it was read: TGTGCCAGCCAAAGCTCGTTCGGGACG.

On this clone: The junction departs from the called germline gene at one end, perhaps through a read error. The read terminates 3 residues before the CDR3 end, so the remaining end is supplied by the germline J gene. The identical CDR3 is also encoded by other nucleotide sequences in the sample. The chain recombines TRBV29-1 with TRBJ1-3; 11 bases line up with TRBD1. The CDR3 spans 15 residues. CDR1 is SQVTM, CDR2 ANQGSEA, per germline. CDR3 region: CSARTGGFSGNTIYF. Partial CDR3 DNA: TGCAGCGCACGGACAGGGGGCTTTTCTGGAAACACA.

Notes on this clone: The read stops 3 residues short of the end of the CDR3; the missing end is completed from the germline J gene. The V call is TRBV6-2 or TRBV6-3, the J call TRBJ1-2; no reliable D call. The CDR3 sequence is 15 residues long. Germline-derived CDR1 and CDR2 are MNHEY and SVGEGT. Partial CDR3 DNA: TGTGCCAGCAACAACGAAAGTTCTGACATAAGAGGC. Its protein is CASNNESSDIRG. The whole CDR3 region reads CASNNESSDIRGYTF.

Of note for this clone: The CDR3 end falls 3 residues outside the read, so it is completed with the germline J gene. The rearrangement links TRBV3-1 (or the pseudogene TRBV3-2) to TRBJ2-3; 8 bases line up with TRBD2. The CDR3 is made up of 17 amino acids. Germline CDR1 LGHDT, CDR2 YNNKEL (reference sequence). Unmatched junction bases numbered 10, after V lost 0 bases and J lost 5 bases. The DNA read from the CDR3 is TGTGCCAGCAGCCAAGATCTGACTAGCGACTTTTTAGATACG. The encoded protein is CASSQDLTSDFLDT. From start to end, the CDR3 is CASSQDLTSDFLDTQYF.

The DNA read from the CDR3 is TGTGCCAACGCAGGGGAGAGGAACTATGGC. This encodes CANAGERNYG. The full-length CDR3 reads as CANAGERNYGYTF. The chain carries TRBV2 and TRBJ1-2; D might be TRBD1 (6 bases). The read ends 3 residues shy of where the CDR3 ends; the end is completed using the germline J gene. The germline gives CDR1 SNHLY, CDR2 FYNNEI. The V end lost 10 bases, the J end lost 2 bases, and 14 bases lay between the germline ends. The CDR3 totals 13 residues.

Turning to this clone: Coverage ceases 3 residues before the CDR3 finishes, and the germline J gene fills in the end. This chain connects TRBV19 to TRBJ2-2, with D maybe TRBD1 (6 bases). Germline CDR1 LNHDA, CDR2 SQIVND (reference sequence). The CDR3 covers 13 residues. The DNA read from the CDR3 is TGTGCCAGTCTTGGACAGAGAAATTCACCG. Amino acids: CASLGQRNSP. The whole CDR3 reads CASLGQRNSPLFF.

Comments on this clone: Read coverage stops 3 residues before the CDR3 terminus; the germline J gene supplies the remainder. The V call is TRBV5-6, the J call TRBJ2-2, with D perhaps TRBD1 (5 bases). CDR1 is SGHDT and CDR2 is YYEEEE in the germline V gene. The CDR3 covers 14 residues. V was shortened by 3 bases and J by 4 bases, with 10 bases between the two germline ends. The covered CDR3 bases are TGTGCCAGCAGCTGGAGACAGATCACCGGGGAG. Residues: CASSWRQITGE. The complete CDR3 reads CASSWRQITGELFF.

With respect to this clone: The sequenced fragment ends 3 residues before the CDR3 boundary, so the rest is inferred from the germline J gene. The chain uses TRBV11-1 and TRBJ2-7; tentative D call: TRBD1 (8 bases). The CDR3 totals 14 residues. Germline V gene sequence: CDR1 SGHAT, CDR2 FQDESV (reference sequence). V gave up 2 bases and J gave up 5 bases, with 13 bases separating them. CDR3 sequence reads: CASSLNRGGNEQYF. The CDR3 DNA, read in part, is TGTGCCAGCAGCTTAAACAGGGGGGGCAACGAG. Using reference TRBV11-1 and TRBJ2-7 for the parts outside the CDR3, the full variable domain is EAEVAQSPRYKITEKSQAVAFWCDPISGHATLYWYRQILGQGPELLVQFQDESVVDDSQLPKDRFSAERLKGVDSTLKIQPAELGDSAMYLCASSLNRGGNEQYFGPGTRLTVT.

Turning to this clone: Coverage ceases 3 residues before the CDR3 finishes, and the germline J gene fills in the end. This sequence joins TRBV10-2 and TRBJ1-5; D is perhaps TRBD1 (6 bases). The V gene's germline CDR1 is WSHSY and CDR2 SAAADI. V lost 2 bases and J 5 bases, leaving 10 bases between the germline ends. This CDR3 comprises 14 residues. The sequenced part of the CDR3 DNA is TGCGCCAGCAGTGAGGCGGCAGGGGATCAGCCC. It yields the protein CASSEAAGDQP. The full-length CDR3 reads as CASSEAAGDQPQHF.

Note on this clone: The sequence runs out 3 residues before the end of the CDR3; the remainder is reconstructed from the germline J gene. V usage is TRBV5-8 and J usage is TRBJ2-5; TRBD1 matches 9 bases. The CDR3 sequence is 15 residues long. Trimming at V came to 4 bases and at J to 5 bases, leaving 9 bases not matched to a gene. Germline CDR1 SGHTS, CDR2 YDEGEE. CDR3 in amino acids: CASSGGQGYLETQYF. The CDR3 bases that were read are TGTGCCAGCAGCGGGGGACAGGGTTATTTGGAGACC.

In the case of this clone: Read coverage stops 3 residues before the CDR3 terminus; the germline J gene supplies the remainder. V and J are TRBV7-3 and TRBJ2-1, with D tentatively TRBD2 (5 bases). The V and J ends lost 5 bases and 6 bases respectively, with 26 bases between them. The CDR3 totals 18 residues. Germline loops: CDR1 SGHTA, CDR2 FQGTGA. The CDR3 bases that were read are TGTGCCAGCAGCGCCCTAGGTGGAGGAGGCTCGGCCGGCAATGAG. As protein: CASSALGGGGSAGNE. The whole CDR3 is CASSALGGGGSAGNEQFF.

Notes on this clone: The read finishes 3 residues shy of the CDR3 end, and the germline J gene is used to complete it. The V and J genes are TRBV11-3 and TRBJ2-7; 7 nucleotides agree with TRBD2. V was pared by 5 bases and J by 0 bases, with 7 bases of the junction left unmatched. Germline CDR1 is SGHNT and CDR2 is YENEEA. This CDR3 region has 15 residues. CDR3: CASSPEGLLSYEQYF. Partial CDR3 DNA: TGTGCCAGCAGCCCCGAGGGACTACTCTCCTACGAG. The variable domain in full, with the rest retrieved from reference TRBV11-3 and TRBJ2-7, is EAGVVQSPRYKIIEKKQPVAFWCNPISGHNTLYWYLQNLGQGPELLIRYENEEAVDDSQLPKDRFSAERLKGVDSTLKIQPAELGDSAVYLCASSPEGLLSYEQYFGPGTRLTVT.

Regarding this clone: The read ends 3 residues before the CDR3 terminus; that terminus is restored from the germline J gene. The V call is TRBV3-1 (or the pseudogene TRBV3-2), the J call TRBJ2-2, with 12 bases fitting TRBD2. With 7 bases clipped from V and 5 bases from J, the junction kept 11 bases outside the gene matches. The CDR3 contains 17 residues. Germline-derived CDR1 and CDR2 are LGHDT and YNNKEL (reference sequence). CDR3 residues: CASTGLAGGYGTGELFF. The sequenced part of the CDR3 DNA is TGTGCCAGCACGGGACTAGCGGGCGGATATGGGACCGGGGAG.

The chain's CDR3 is CASSLAAGSTDTQYF. CDR3 bases read: TGCGCCAGCAGCTTGGCGGCGGGTTCGACAGATACG. This chain connects TRBV5-1 to TRBJ2-3; weak D call: TRBD2 (5 bases). The read stops 3 residues short of the end of the CDR3; the missing end is completed from the germline J gene. Trimming took 0 bases from V and 3 from J, leaving 11 bases between them. The CDR3 contains 15 residues. CDR1 is SGHRS and CDR2 is YFSETQ in the germline V gene.

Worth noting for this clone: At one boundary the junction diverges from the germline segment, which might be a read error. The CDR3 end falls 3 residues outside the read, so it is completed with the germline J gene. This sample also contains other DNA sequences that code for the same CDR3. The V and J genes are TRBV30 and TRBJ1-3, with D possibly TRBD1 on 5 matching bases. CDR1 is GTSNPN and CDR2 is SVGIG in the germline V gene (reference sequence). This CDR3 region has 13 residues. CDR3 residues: CAWSGGTGNTIYF. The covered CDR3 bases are TGTGCCTGGAGTGGGGGCACCGGAAACACT.

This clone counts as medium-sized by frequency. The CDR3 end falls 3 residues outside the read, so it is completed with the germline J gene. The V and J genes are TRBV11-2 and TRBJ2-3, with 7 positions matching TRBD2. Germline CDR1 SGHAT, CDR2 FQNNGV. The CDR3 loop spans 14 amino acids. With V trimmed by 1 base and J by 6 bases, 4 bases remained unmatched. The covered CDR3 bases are TGTGCCAGCAGCTTAGGGGGGGGGTTCGATACG. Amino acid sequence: CASSLGGGFDT. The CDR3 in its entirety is CASSLGGGFDTQYF.

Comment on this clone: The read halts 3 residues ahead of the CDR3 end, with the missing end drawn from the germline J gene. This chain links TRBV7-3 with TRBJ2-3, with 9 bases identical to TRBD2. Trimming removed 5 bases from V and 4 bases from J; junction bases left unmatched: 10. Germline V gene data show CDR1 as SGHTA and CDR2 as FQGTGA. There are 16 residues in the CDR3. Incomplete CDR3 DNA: TGTGCCAGCAGCCCAACTGGGACTAGCCTCGCAGATACG. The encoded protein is CASSPTGTSLADT. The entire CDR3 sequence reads CASSPTGTSLADTQYF.

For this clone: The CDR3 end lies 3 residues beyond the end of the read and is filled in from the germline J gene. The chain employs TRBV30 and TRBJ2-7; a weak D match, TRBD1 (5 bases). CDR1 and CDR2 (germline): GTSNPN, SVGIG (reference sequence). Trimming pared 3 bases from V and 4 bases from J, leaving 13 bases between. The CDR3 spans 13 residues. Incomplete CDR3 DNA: TGTGCCTGGAGCCTACAGGTCGGGTACGAG. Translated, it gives CAWSLQVGYE. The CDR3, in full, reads CAWSLQVGYEQYF. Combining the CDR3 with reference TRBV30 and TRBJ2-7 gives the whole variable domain SQTIHQWPATLVQPVGSPLSLECTVEGTSNPNLYWYRQAAGRGLQLLFYSVGIGQISSEVPQNLSASRPQDRQFILSSKKLLLSDSGFYLCAWSLQVGYEQYFGPGTRLTVT.

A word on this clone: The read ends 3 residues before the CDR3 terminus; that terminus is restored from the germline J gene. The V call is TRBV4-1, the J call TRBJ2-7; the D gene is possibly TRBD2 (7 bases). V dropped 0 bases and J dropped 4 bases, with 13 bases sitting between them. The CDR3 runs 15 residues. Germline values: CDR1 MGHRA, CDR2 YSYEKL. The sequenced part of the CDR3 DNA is TGCGCCAGCAGCCAAGATGAAGGGGGGGTTTACGAG. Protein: CASSQDEGGVYE. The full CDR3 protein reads CASSQDEGGVYEQYF.

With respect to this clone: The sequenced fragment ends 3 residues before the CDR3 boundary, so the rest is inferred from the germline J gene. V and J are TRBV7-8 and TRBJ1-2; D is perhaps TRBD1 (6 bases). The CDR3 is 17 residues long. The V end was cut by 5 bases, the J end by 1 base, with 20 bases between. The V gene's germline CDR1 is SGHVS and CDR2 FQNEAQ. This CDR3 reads CASSPSSGTKSNYGYTF. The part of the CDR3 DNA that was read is TGTGCCAGCAGCCCAAGCTCCGGGACAAAAAGTAACTATGGC. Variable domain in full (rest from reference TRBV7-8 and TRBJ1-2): GAGVSQSPRYKVAKRGQDVALRCDPISGHVSLFWYQQALGQGPEFLTYFQNEAQLDKSGLPSDRFFAERPEGSVSTLKIQRTQQEDSAVYLCASSPSSGTKSNYGYTFGSGTRLTVV.

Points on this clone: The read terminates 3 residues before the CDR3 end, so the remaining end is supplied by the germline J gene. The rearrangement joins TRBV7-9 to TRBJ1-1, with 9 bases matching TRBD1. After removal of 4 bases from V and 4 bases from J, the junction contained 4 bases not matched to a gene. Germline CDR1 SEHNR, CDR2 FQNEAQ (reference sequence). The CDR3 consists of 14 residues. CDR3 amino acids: CASSSQQGATEAFF. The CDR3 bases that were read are TGTGCCAGCAGCTCCCAACAGGGGGCCACTGAA. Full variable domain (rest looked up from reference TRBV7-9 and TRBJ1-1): DTGVSQNPRHKITKRGQNVTFRCDPISEHNRLYWYRQTLGQGPEFLTYFQNEAQLEKSRLLSDRFSAERPKGSFSTLEIQRTEQGDSAMYLCASSSQQGATEAFFGQGTRLTVV.

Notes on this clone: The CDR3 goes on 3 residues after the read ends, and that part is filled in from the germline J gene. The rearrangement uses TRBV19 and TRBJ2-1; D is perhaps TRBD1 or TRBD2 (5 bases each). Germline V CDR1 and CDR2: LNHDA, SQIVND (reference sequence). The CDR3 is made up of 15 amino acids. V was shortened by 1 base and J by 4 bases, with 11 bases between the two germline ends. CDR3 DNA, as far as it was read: TGTGCCAGTAGTATAGGAGGGGCCGGATACAATGAG. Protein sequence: CASSIGGAGYNE. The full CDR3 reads CASSIGGAGYNEQFF.